Listed here are 3 T cell receptor beta chains from one sample, sequenced in a study of CD8+ T cells in alopecia areata. Sequencing templates came from extracted RNA that was reverse transcribed into cDNA. TCRdb's copy holds only in-frame clones and misses some; the assay was immunoSEQ multiplex PCR. The table lists 250,000 or so clones, with no singletons. Markers used for sorting pooled cutaneous lymph node cells were CD4, CD8alpha, NKG2D, NKG2ACE and others. The sequencing sample was made of CD4+ T cells sorted from a lymph node. The receptors originated from a C3H/HeJ mouse with alopecia areata. The strain bears MHC haplotype H2-k.

With respect to this clone: The gene names here belong to mouse. The CDR3 end falls 4 residues outside the read, so it is completed with the germline J gene. V is TRBV31 and J is TRBJ2-2, with 8 bases identical to TRBD2. J was trimmed by 1 base and V by 4 bases; bases with no gene match: 2. Germline V CDR1 and CDR2: GKSSPN, SITVG. The CDR3 contains 14 residues. CDR3 protein: CAWTWGVNTGQLYF. Incomplete CDR3 DNA: TGTGCCTGGACCTGGGGGGTAAACACCGGG.

This clone was picked up a small number of times. The gene names here belong to mouse. The CDR3 goes on 4 residues after the read ends, and that part is filled in from the germline J gene. The chain carries TRBV13-1 and TRBJ1-1; 7 nucleotides line up with TRBD1. The CDR3 has 15 residues. Germline CDR1 reads NSHNY; CDR2 reads SYGAGN. J lost 1 base, V lost 3 bases, and 6 bases had no gene match. Partial CDR3 DNA: TGTGCCAGCAGTGGGAACCGGGACAGAAACACA. This gives the protein CASSGNRDRNT. The full CDR3 is CASSGNRDRNTEVFF.

Points on this clone: Germline and genes here are mouse. The read is 4 residues too short to cover the CDR3 end, so that end is filled in from the germline J gene. This chain links TRBV13-1 with TRBJ2-5, with 9 nucleotides matching TRBD2. The CDR3 consists of 14 residues. Germline V CDR1 and CDR2: NSHNY, SYGAGN. CDR3: CASSDGDWEDTQYF. CDR3 DNA (partial): TGTGCCAGCAGTGATGGGGACTGGGAAGAC.